The TCR beta chain under discussion was sequenced for a study of early T cells in non-severe SARS-CoV-2 infection. Study-level background: Sequenced bulk RNA came from whole blood that was unsorted, and chains were unpaired. Study outcomes and limitations: VDJdb matches were skewed toward anti-spike CD8 T cell responses.

The germline gives CDR1 SGHDN, CDR2 FVKESK. Trimming removed 1 base from V and 10 bases from J, with 17 bases in between. The CDR3 spans 16 residues. Each single cDNA molecule received a unique molecular identifier. From the 5' RACE reads, TCRdb called clonotypes with MiXCR, one entry per CDR3 protein. The sample holds 40,000 to 55,000 distinct CDR3 sequences, approximately 13% seen once. Note on this clonotype: Antigen: not known.

The source of this sequence is an adult who was a healthcare worker with PCR-confirmed SARS-CoV-2 infection or an uninfected control (not recorded which). This chain joins TRBV14 and TRBJ1-6; tentative D call: TRBD1 (5 bases). The specimen sequenced was whole blood. CDR3 DNA sequence: TGTGCCAGCAGCCAAGCCCGGGGGGGGTTTGAGTCACCCCTCCACTTT. Encoded protein: CASSQARGGFESPLHF.